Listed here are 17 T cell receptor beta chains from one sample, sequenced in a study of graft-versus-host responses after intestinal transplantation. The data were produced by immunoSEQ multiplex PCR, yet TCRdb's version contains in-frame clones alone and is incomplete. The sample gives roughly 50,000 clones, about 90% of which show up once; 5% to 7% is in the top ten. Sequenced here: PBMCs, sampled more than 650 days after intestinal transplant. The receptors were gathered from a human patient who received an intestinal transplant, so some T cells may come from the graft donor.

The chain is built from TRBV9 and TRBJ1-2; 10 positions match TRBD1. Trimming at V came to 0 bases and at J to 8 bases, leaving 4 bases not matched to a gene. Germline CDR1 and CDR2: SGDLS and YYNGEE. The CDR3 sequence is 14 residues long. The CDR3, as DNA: TGTGCCAGCAGCGTAGGACAGGGGGCTAGAGGCTACACCTTC. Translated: CASSVGQGARGYTF.

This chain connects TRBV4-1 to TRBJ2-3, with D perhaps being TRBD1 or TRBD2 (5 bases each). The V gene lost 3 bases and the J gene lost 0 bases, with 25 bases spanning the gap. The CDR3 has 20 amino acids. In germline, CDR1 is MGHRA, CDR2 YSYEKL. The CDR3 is CASSHQASSWGSPSTDTQYF. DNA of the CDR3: TGCGCCAGCAGCCACCAAGCTTCGAGTTGGGGGTCCCCTAGCACAGATACGCAGTATTTT.

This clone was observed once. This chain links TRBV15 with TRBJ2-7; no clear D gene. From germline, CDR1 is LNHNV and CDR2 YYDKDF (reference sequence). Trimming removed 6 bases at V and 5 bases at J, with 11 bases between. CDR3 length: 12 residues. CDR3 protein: CATRGFYDEQYF. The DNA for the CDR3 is TGTGCCACCAGGGGATTTTACGACGAGCAGTACTTC.

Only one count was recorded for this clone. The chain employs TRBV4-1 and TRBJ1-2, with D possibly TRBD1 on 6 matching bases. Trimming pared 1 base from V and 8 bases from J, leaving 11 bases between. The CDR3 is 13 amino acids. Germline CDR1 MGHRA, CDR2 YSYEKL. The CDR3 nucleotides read TGCGCCAGCAGCCAAGTCCAGGGGCTCGGCTACACCTTC. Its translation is CASSQVQGLGYTF.

CDR3 sequence reads: CASSEAQGTHQPQHF. In DNA, the CDR3 is TGTGCCAGCAGTGAAGCGCAGGGCACCCATCAGCCCCAGCATTTT. This rearrangement joins TRBV2 to TRBJ1-5; perhaps TRBD1 as D (5 bases). V was shortened by 0 bases and J by 5 bases, with 11 bases between the two germline ends. This CDR3 spans 15 amino acids. Looked up from germline, CDR1 is SNHLY and CDR2 is FYNNEI. Full variable domain (missing parts from reference TRBV2 and TRBJ1-5): EPEVTQTPSHQVTQMGQEVILRCVPISNHLYFYWYRQILGQKVEFLVSFYNNEISEKSEIFDDQFSVERPDGSNFTLKIRSTKLEDSAMYFCASSEAQGTHQPQHFGDGTRLSIL.

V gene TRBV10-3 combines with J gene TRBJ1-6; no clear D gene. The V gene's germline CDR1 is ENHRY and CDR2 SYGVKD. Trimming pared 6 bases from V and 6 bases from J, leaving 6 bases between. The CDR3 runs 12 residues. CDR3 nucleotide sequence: TGTGCCATCAGCCACTTTAATTCACCCCTCCACTTT. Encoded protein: CAISHFNSPLHF.

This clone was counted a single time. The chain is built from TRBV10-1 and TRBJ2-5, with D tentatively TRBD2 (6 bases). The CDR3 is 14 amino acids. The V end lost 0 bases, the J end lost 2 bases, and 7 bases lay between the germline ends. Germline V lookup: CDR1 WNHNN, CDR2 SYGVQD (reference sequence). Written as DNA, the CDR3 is TGCGCCAGCAGTGAGTCGGGGGGACAAGAGACCCAGTACTTC. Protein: CASSESGGQETQYF.

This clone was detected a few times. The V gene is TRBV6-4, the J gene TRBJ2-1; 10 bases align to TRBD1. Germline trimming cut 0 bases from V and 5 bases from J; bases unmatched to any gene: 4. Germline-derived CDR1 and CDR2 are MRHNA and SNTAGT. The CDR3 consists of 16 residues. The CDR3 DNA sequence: TGTGCCAGCAGTGACTCCCCGGGACAGGGGCACAATGAGCAGTTCTTC. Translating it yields CASSDSPGQGHNEQFF.

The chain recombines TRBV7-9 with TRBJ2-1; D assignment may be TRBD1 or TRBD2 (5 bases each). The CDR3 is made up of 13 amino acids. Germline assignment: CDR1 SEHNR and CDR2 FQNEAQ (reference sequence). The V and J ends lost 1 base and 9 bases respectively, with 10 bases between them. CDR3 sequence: CASSLVEGIEQFF. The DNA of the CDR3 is TGTGCCAGCAGCTTAGTCGAGGGGATTGAGCAGTTCTTC.

CDR3 sequence reads: CASTTEGQGGEKLFF. Here the CDR3 DNA reads TGCGCCAGCACCACTGAGGGACAGGGGGGAGAAAAACTGTTTTTT. The V gene is TRBV10-1, the J gene TRBJ1-4, with 11 bases identical to TRBD1. V was pared by 7 bases and J by 8 bases, with 9 bases of the junction left unmatched. Germline V lookup: CDR1 WNHNN, CDR2 SYGVQD (reference sequence). This CDR3 spans 15 amino acids.

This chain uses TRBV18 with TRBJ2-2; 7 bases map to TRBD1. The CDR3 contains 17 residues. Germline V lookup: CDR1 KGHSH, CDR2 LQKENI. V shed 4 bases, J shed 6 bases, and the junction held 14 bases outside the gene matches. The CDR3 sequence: CASSRTLGGASAGELFF. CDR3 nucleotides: TGTGCCAGCTCACGGACCTTAGGGGGCGCATCGGCCGGGGAGCTGTTTTTT.

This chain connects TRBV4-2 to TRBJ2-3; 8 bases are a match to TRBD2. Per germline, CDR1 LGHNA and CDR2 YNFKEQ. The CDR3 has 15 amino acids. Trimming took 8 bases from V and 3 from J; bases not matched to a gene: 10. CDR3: CASSSGGGRTDTQYF. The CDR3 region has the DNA TGTGCCAGCTCGTCGGGGGGGGGCAGGACAGATACGCAGTATTTT.

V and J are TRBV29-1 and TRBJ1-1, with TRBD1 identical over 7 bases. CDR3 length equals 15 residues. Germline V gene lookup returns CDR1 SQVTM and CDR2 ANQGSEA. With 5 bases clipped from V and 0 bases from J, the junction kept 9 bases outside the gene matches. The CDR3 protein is CSVLGQLNMNTEAFF. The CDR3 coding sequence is TGCAGCGTTCTGGGACAGTTGAACATGAACACTGAAGCTTTCTTT.

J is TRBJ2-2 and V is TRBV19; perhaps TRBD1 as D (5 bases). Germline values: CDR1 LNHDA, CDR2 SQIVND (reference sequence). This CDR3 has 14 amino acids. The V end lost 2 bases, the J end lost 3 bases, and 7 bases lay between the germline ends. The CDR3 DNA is TGTGCCAGTAGTATAAAGGGGCACACCGGGGAGCTGTTTTTT. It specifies CASSIKGHTGELFF.

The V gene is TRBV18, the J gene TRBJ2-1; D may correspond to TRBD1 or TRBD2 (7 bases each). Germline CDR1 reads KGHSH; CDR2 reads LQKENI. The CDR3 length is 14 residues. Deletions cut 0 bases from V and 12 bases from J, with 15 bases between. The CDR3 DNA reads TGTGCCAGCTCACCACCGGGCATCAGGGGGGGGCAGTTCTTC. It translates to CASSPPGIRGGQFF.

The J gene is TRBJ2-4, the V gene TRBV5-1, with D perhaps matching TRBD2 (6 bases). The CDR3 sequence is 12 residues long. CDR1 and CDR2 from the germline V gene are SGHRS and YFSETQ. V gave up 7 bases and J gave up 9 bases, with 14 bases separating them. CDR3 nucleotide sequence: TGCGCCAGCTCCCGGACGGAGGGCATTCAGTACTTC. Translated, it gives CASSRTEGIQYF.

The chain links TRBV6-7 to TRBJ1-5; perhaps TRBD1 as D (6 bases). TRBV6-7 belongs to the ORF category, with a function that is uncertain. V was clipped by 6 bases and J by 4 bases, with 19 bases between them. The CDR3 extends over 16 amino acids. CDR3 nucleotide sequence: TGTGCCAGCAGCCCCGTGCAGGGGTCCAGTAATCAGCCCCAGCATTTT. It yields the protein CASSPVQGSSNQPQHF.